This T cell receptor (beta chain) was retrieved from a study of T cell repertoires in cytomegalovirus infection. Study summary: Both CMV infection and a matching HLA type were indicated by public TCR beta signatures.

TCRdb reprocessed the reads via MiXCR and lists one record per CDR3 protein. The table has about 360,000 distinct CDR3 sequences, about 35% seen once. Germline lookup yields CDR1 SEHNR and CDR2 FQNEAQ (reference sequence). There are 15 residues in the CDR3. V shed 4 bases and J shed 1 base, with 13 bases lying between them. Comments on this clonotype: Its specificity is not known.

The V gene is TRBV7-9, the J gene TRBJ1-1; no reliable D call. The source is a human donor in good health (CMV status not recorded). Some clones in this sample may be carry-over from other donors' samples. This specimen was cultured PBMCs, taken from culture after CMV antigen stimulation. The CDR3, as DNA: TGTGCCAGCAGCTCCCCCTGGACGGGGAACACTGAAGCTTTCTTT. As protein: CASSSPWTGNTEAFF.